These 20 T cell receptor beta chains share one sample of origin, sequenced in a study of T cells in Graves' hyperthyroidism and ophthalmopathy. From RNA transcripts, TCR beta CDR3 regions were amplified. TCR CDR3 regions were first amplified by RT-PCR with HTBI primers. From the multiplex PCR reads, TCRdb called clonotypes with MiXCR, one entry per CDR3 protein. This table has approximately 590,000 distinct CDR3 sequences, approximately 14% appearing once. Sequencing input: blood. These receptors were collected from a woman in her twenties or thirties with Graves' hyperthyroidism.

This clonotype was counted ten times or more. This chain connects TRBV20-1 to TRBJ2-7; 7 bases are shared with TRBD2. Germline V CDR1 and CDR2: DFQATT, SNEGSKA (reference sequence). The CDR3 covers 14 residues. Trimming cost V 2 bases and J 3 bases; bases outside gene matches: 7. The CDR3 DNA reads as TGCAGTGCTAGAAGTCCCGGGAGGAACTACGAGCAGTACTTC. It specifies CSARSPGRNYEQYF.

This clonotype showed up just a few times. This sequence joins TRBV4-3 and TRBJ1-1, with D perhaps TRBD1 (5 bases). CDR1 is LGHNA and CDR2 is YSLEER in the germline V gene. Trimming cost V 0 bases and J 0 bases, with 11 bases left between them. The CDR3 sequence is 16 residues long. CDR3 in amino acids: CASSQDLRGLNTEAFF. Written as DNA, the CDR3 is TGCGCCAGCAGCCAAGATCTGAGGGGATTGAACACTGAAGCTTTCTTT.

This chain connects TRBV12-5 to TRBJ2-7; D is possibly TRBD2 (6 bases). The CDR3 is 13 amino acids. Germline CDR1 and CDR2: LGHNT and FRNRAP. Trimming pared 0 bases from V and 9 bases from J, leaving 12 bases between. The CDR3 nucleotides are TGTGCTAGTGGTTTGGTACGCGGGGATGGGCAGTACTTC. Its protein is CASGLVRGDGQYF.

As for this clonotype: A much larger clone lies one base from this, so it may be a read error. The rearrangement joins TRBV5-1 to TRBJ2-1; 10 bases map to TRBD1. Germline V lookup: CDR1 SGHRS, CDR2 YFSETQ. CDR3 size: 16 residues. The CDR3 is CASSPQSGQGHNEQLF. The CDR3 DNA reads as TGCGCCAGCAGCCCTCAATCGGGACAGGGGCACAATGAGCAGCTCTTC. The variable domain in full, with the rest retrieved from reference TRBV5-1 and TRBJ2-1, is KAGVTQTPRYLIKTRGQQVTLSCSPISGHRSVSWYQQTPGQGLQFLFEYFSETQRNKGNFPGRFSGRQFSNSRSEMNVSTLELGDSALYLCASSPQSGQGHNEQLFGPGTRLTVL.

This clonotype was counted many times. CDR3 residues: CASGPSPEAFF. The CDR3 coding sequence is TGTGCCAGCGGGCCTTCTCCTGAAGCTTTCTTT. The chain combines TRBV28 with TRBJ1-1; D is uncertain. CDR3 length: 11 amino acids. The V end was cut by 8 bases, the J end by 6 bases, with 10 bases between. Germline V CDR1 and CDR2: MDHEN, SYDVKM.

This chain uses TRBV4-1 with TRBJ1-2; perhaps TRBD1 as D (5 bases). Germline lookup yields CDR1 MGHRA and CDR2 YSYEKL. The CDR3 contains 14 residues. Trimming removed 4 bases from V and 2 bases from J, with 11 bases in between. The CDR3 DNA follows: TGCGCCAGCAGCCGCGCTCGACAGAACTATGGCTACACCTTC. Its translation is CASSRARQNYGYTF.

This clonotype has a count of ten or more. The gene calls are TRBV29-1 and TRBJ2-1, with 10 nucleotides matching TRBD2. The trim removed 0 bases at V and 10 bases at J, leaving 3 bases unmatched. This CDR3 has 13 residues. Looked up from germline, CDR1 is SQVTM and CDR2 is ANQGSEA. The CDR3 DNA sequence: TGCAGCGTTGAAGACTGGACTAGCGGAGAGCAGTTCTTC. Protein sequence: CSVEDWTSGEQFF.

Many counts were recorded for this clonotype. The chain has TRBV29-1 and TRBJ2-3; 9 nucleotides align to TRBD1. Looked up from germline, CDR1 is SQVTM and CDR2 is ANQGSEA. Losses at the gene ends were 5 bases for V and 4 bases for J; bases not matched to a gene: 10. The CDR3 sequence is 15 residues long. Here the CDR3 reads CSVLEWDRAPDTQYF. CDR3 sequence (DNA): TGCAGCGTTTTGGAGTGGGACAGGGCGCCAGATACGCAGTATTTT.

This clonotype was seen a handful of times. The J gene is TRBJ1-4, the V gene TRBV14, with D unclear. Trimming removed 3 bases at V and 8 bases at J, with 10 bases between. CDR3 size: 13 residues. Looked up from germline, CDR1 is SGHDN and CDR2 is FVKESK. Here the CDR3 reads CASSHELGEKLFF. In nucleotides, the CDR3 is TGTGCCAGCAGCCATGAACTGGGAGAAAAACTGTTTTTT. Full variable domain (rest looked up from reference TRBV14 and TRBJ1-4): EAGVTQFPSHSVIEKGQTVTLRCDPISGHDNLYWYRRVMGKEIKFLLHFVKESKQDESGMPNNRFLAERTGGTYSTLKVQPAELEDSGVYFCASSHELGEKLFFGSGTQLSVL.

Details on this clonotype: This may arise from a read error, as a much more abundant clone is one base away. The chain has TRBV10-3 and TRBJ2-5; the D gene is possibly TRBD2 (7 bases). The CDR3 covers 14 residues. Per germline, CDR1 ENHRY and CDR2 SYGVKD. The CDR3 DNA reads as TGTGCCATCAGCAACGTCGGGGGGCAAGAGACCCAGCACTTC. Translated: CAISNVGGQETQHF.

This clonotype was recorded at least ten times. The genes are TRBV27 and TRBJ2-7, with D maybe TRBD1 (5 bases). The CDR3 is made up of 13 amino acids. Trimming took off 4 bases at V and 5 bases at J, with 12 bases between the two ends. The germline V gene encodes CDR1 MNHEY and CDR2 SMNVEV (reference sequence). The chain's CDR3 is CASSSQGVHEQYF. Here the CDR3 DNA reads TGTGCCAGCAGTTCCCAGGGCGTCCACGAGCAGTACTTC.

The chain joins TRBV7-9 to TRBJ1-1; weak D call: TRBD1 (5 bases). CDR1 and CDR2 (germline): SEHNR, FQNEAQ (reference sequence). V shed 2 bases and J shed 0 bases, with 13 bases lying between them. This CDR3 is 16 amino acids long. CDR3 nucleotide sequence: TGTGCCAGCAGCTTACAGCTGGGGCTTATGAACACTGAAGCTTTCTTT. Its translation: CASSLQLGLMNTEAFF.

This clonotype was seen a few times. The DNA for the CDR3 is TGTGCCATCAGTGAGTCGATGGCAGGAACCCAAGAGACCCAGTACTTC. This encodes CAISESMAGTQETQYF. The rearrangement uses TRBV10-3 and TRBJ2-5; D call uncertain. The V end lost 0 bases, the J end lost 1 base, and 12 bases lay between the germline ends. Germline V gene lookup returns CDR1 ENHRY and CDR2 SYGVKD. There are 16 residues in the CDR3.

This clonotype was seen more than once but under ten times. The rearrangement uses TRBV19 and TRBJ1-6; a possible D gene is TRBD1 (5 bases). CDR1 LNHDA and CDR2 SQIVND come from the germline V gene (reference sequence). This CDR3 is built from 13 residues. The V gene lost 5 bases and the J gene lost 7 bases, with 9 bases spanning the gap. DNA of the CDR3: TGTGCCAGTAGTCAAGGGACGAATTCACCCCTCCACTTT. Encoded protein: CASSQGTNSPLHF.

This clonotype was recorded a few times. The rearrangement joins TRBV5-1 to TRBJ2-1; 8 nucleotides match TRBD2. Looked up from germline, CDR1 is SGHRS and CDR2 is YFSETQ. Trimming cost V 0 bases and J 6 bases; bases outside gene matches: 5. CDR3 length: 15 residues. CDR3 region: CASSLVAGLSNEQFF. The CDR3 DNA reads as TGCGCCAGCAGCTTGGTAGCGGGATTATCCAATGAGCAGTTCTTC.

In its sample, this clonotype was seen many times. This chain connects TRBV3-1 to TRBJ1-5, with D uncertain. The V gene's germline CDR1 is LGHDT and CDR2 YNNKEL (reference sequence). V shed 0 bases and J shed 6 bases, with 9 bases lying between them. The CDR3 is 14 amino acids. The CDR3 coding sequence is TGTGCCAGCAGCCAAGATTTGGAGATTCAGCCCCAGCATTTT. Translation: CASSQDLEIQPQHF.

This clonotype has at least ten counts. The V and J genes are TRBV7-2 and TRBJ2-7; perhaps TRBD2 as D (6 bases). Trimming took 5 bases from V and 6 from J, leaving 14 bases between them. CDR1 and CDR2 (germline): SGHTA, FQGNSA. This CDR3 region has 13 residues. The CDR3 loop is CASSGTGRSEQYF. CDR3 in DNA: TGTGCCAGCAGCGGGACCGGGAGATCCGAGCAGTACTTC.

This clonotype occurred many times. The V and J genes are TRBV3-1 and TRBJ2-1; D possibly corresponds to TRBD2 (5 bases). The CDR3 runs 18 residues. Deletions cut 2 bases from V and 0 bases from J, with 17 bases between. The germline V gene has CDR1 LGHDT and CDR2 YNNKEL (reference sequence). CDR3 protein: CASSQMAAAQLSYNEQFF. The CDR3 DNA sequence: TGTGCCAGCAGCCAAATGGCAGCGGCCCAACTCTCCTACAATGAGCAGTTCTTC.

Comments on this clonotype: At one boundary the junction diverges from the germline segment, which might be a read error. The chain links TRBV7-9 to TRBJ1-1; D not certain. Germline V lookup: CDR1 SEHNR, CDR2 FQNEAQ (reference sequence). There are 14 residues in the CDR3. CDR3 loop: CASGLQADNTEAFF. The CDR3 DNA follows: TGTGCCAGCGGCTTGCAGGCTGATAACACTGAAGCTTTCTTT.

This clonotype was counted between two and nine times. The V and J genes are TRBV10-3 and TRBJ2-2; D is perhaps TRBD2 (6 bases). V lost 5 bases to trimming and J lost 5 bases, with 15 bases between them. This CDR3 has 15 amino acids. Germline CDR1 reads ENHRY; CDR2 reads SYGVKD. The CDR3 DNA reads as TGTGCCATCAGTCTGGAGGGGCCGGAGACCGGGGAGCTGTTTTTT. It encodes CAISLEGPETGELFF.